Following are 8 T cell receptor beta chains from one sample sequenced in a study of beta chain features in type 1 diabetes (dated 2018 in TCRdb). Library construction relied on the immunoSEQ multiplex PCR assay. The High Capacity cDNA Reverse Transcription Kit was used to reverse transcribe all of the isolated RNA, meaning that expressed TCRB transcripts were what got sequenced. TCRdb obtained this table from immuneACCESS and retained in-frame rearrangements with V and J assigned. These tables miss some clones; where compared with another copy, unresolved V genes account for less than half of the shortfall, and the remainder is unexplained. Counted in this sample were 900,000 or so clones; 17% of them appeared once. The ten largest clones add up to about 0.025% of the sample. Sequencing input: naive CD4+ T cells from blood. What this sample's cell subset or site label stands for: true naive CD4+ T cells. The receptor set was obtained from a woman aged 18-29 years in good health.

The chain is built from TRBV25-1 and TRBJ2-2; 8 bases match TRBD2. The germline V gene encodes CDR1 MGHDK and CDR2 SYGVNS. V lost 8 bases to trimming and J lost 0 bases; unmatched junction nucleotides: 8. The CDR3 contains 16 residues. The CDR3 nucleotides read TGTGCCAGCGCCAGCGGGAGTCTCTCGAACACCGGGGAGCTGTTTTTT. Protein sequence: CASASGSLSNTGELFF.

To note about this clone: At one end, the junction sequence differs from germline, possibly due to a read error. The rearrangement uses TRBV11-2 and TRBJ2-1; D may be TRBD1 (6 bases). Germline assignment: CDR1 SGHAT and CDR2 FQNNGV. The CDR3 is made up of 15 amino acids. The CDR3 DNA reads as TGTGTCAGCAGCTCCTGGACAGCCTCCTACAATGAGCAGTTCTTC. Protein: CVSSSWTASYNEQFF.

This clone was seen a few times. The chain carries TRBV6-5 and TRBJ2-3, with no clear D. This CDR3 comprises 13 residues. V lost 2 bases and J lost 0, with 3 bases in between. The germline CDR1 and CDR2 sequences are MNHEY and SVGAGI. The DNA for the CDR3 is TGTGCCAGCAGTTACCTTAGCACAGATACGCAGTATTTT. Residues: CASSYLSTDTQYF.

With regard to this clone: Other DNA variants within this sample encode the same CDR3. The rearrangement links TRBV6-4 to TRBJ1-1; the D is unclear. V dropped 0 bases and J dropped 1 base, with 3 bases sitting between them. This CDR3 has 13 residues. The germline gives CDR1 MRHNA, CDR2 SNTAGT. CDR3 sequence reads: CASSDSRNTEAFF. For the CDR3, the DNA is TGTGCCAGCAGTGACTCGAGGAACACTGAAGCTTTCTTT.

V gene TRBV7-3 combines with J gene TRBJ2-7; D gene uncertain. This CDR3 region has 13 residues. With 0 bases removed from V and 5 bases from J, the gap between germline ends came to 8 bases. From germline, CDR1 is SGHTA and CDR2 FQGTGA. CDR3 amino acids: CASSLTVGDEQYF. The CDR3 bases are TGTGCCAGCAGCTTAACGGTTGGGGACGAGCAGTACTTC.

The rearrangement links TRBV6-6 to TRBJ1-1; possible D gene TRBD1, 5 bases. The germline V and J ends were trimmed by 2 bases and 11 bases, with 15 bases remaining between them. There are 13 residues in the CDR3. CDR1 and CDR2 from the germline V gene are MNHNY and SVGAGI (reference sequence). CDR3 protein: CASSYRDFGGAFF. As DNA, the CDR3 is TGTGCCAGCAGTTACCGCGACTTCGGGGGTGCTTTCTTT.

The chain uses TRBV29-1 and TRBJ2-7; a possible D gene is TRBD2 (6 bases). There are 12 residues in the CDR3. The germline gives CDR1 SQVTM, CDR2 ANQGSEA. The V end lost 5 bases, the J end lost 4 bases, and 12 bases lay between the germline ends. CDR3 coding DNA: TGCAGCGTTAAAGGACGGGGGTACGAGCAGTACTTC. Its protein product is CSVKGRGYEQYF.

There are a few counts of this clone. V and J are TRBV19 and TRBJ2-1; TRBD2 is a possible D gene (6 bases). Germline V CDR1 and CDR2: LNHDA, SQIVND (reference sequence). The CDR3 is 13 amino acids. Trimming shortened V by 5 bases and J by 9 bases, and 14 bases separated the two germline ends. The CDR3 coding sequence is TGTGCCAGTAGTTCCGCGCGGGACGTTGAGCAGTTCTTC. Residues: CASSSARDVEQFF.